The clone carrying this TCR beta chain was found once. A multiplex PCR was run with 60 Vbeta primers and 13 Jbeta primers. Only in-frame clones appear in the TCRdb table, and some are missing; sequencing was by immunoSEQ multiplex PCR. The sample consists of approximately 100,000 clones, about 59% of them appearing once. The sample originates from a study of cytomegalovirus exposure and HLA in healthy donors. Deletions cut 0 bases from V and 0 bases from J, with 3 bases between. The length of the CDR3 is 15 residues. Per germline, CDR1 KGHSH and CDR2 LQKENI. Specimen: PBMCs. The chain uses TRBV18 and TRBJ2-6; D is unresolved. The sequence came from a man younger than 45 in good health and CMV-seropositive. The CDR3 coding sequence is TGTGCCAGCTCACCACCGAGCTCTGGGGCCAACGTCCTGACTTTC. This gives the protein CASSPPSSGANVLTF.